The present T cell receptor beta chain was sequenced within a study of blood T cells in healthy people across ages. Findings and caveats of the study: The unknown donor CMV status may have confounded expanded clonotype changes.

A second about 6 to 12 cycle PCR used barcoded and J-beta primers. TCRdb used MiXCR to reprocess the 5' RACE reads, holding one entry per CDR3 protein. In the table there are approximately 850,000 distinct CDR3 sequences, approximately 44% of which are singletons. Points on this clonotype: No antigen is known for it.

Germline trimming cut 8 bases from V and 0 bases from J; bases unmatched to any gene: 2. The CDR3 loop spans 13 amino acids. From germline, CDR1 is SNHLY and CDR2 FYNNEI. This clonotype was sampled from a man in his sixties in good health. The sequenced sample was blood. The chain links TRBV2 to TRBJ2-3, with 7 bases fitting TRBD2. Written as DNA, the CDR3 is TGTGCCAGCGCGCGGGAGAGCACAGATACGCAGTATTTT. Its protein is CASARESTDTQYF.